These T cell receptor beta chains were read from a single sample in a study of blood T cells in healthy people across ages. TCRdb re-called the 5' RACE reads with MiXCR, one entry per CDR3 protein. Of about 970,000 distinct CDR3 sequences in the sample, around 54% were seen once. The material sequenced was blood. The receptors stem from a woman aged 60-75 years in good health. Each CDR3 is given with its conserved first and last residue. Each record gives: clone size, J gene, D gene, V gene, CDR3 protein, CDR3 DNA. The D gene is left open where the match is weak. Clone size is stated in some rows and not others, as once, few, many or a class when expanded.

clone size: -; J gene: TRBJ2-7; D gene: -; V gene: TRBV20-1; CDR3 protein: CSAPPPTGSYEQYF; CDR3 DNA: TGCAGTGCCCCTCCCCCTACAGGTTCCTACGAGCAGTACTTC
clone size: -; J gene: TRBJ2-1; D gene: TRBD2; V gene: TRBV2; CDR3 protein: CASSGVLAGLNEQFF; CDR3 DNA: TGTGCCAGCAGTGGGGTTCTAGCGGGATTGAATGAGCAGTTCTTC
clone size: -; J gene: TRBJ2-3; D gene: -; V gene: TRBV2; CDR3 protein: CASSEGVPDTQYF; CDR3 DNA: TGTGCCAGCAGTGAAGGAGTCCCAGATACGCAGTATTTT
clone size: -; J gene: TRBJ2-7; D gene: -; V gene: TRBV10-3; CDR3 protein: CAISEGLQLYEQYF; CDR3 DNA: TGTGCCATCAGTGAAGGTTTACAGCTCTACGAGCAGTACTTC
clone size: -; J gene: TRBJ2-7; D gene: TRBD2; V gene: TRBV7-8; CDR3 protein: CASSLPTSGSGEQYF; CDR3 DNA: TGTGCCAGCAGCTTACCAACTAGCGGCAGTGGGGAGCAGTACTTC
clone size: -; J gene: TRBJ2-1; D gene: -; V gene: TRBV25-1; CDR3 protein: CASSAAQGHSYNEQFF; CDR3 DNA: TGTGCCAGCAGCGCGGCCCAGGGTCACTCCTACAATGAGCAGTTCTTC
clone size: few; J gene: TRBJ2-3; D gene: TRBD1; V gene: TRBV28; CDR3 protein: CASSLPIQGVGADTQYF; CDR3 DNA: TGTGCCAGCAGTTTACCGATACAGGGGGTTGGCGCAGATACGCAGTATTTT
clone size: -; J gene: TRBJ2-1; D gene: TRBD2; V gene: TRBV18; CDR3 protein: CASSRPGLVENNEQFF; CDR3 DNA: TGTGCCAGCTCACGACCGGGACTAGTCGAGAACAATGAGCAGTTCTTC
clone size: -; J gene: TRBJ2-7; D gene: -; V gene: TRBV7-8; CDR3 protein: CASSPSWKGTEQYF; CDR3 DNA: TGTGCCAGCAGCCCAAGCTGGAAAGGGACCGAGCAGTACTTC
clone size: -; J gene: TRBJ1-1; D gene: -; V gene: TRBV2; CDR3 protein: CASSVLQGGFAEAFF; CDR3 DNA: TGTGCCAGCAGTGTGTTGCAGGGAGGGTTCGCTGAAGCTTTCTTT
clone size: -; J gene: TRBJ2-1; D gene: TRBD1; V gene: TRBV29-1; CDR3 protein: CSVQGQGFYNEQFF; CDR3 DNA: TGCAGCGTCCAAGGACAGGGTTTCTACAATGAGCAGTTCTTC
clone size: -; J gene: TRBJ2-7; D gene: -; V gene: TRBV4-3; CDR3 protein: CASSQDLGGVNEQYF; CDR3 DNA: TGCGCCAGCAGCCAAGACCTCGGGGGCGTGAACGAGCAGTACTTC
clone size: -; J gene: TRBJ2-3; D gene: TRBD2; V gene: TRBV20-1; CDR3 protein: CSANGGSGSGDTQYF; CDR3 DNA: TGCAGTGCTAACGGGGGTAGCGGGAGTGGAGATACGCAGTATTTT
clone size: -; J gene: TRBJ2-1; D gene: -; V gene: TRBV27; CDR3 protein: CASSLFSRSEQFF; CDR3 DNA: TGTGCCAGCAGTTTATTCTCTAGGAGTGAGCAGTTCTTC
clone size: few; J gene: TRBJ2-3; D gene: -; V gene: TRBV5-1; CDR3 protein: CASSPGPEDVTDTQYF; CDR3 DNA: TGCGCCAGCAGCCCGGGCCCAGAGGATGTCACAGATACGCAGTATTTT
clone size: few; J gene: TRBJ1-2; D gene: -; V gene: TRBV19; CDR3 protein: CASQHRAGYTF; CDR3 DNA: TGTGCCAGCCAACATAGGGCTGGCTACACCTTC
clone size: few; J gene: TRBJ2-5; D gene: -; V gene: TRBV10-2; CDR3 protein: CASGDKETQYF; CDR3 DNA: TGCGCCAGCGGGGACAAAGAGACCCAGTACTTC
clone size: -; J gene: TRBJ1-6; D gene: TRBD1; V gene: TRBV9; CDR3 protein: CASSGEQGESPLHF; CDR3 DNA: TGTGCCAGCAGCGGGGAACAGGGGGAATCACCCCTCCACTTT
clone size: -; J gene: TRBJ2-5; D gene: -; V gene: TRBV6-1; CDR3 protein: CASMAQRRDKGNEQYF; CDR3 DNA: TGTGCCAGCATGGCTCAACGGCGGGATAAGGGGAATGAGCAGTACTTC
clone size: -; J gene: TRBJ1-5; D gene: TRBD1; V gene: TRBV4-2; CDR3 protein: CASSQGGGRTQHF; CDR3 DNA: TGTGCCAGCAGCCAGGGAGGGGGCAGAACCCAGCATTTT
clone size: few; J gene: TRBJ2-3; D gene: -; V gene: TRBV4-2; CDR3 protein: CASSHLLPGEGDTQYF; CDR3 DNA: TGTGCCAGCAGCCACCTCCTGCCAGGGGAGGGAGATACGCAGTATTTT
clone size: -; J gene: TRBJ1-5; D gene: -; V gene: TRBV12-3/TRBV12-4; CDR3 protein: CASSGVRNQPQHF; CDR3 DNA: TGTGCCAGCAGCGGAGTGCGCAATCAGCCCCAGCATTTT
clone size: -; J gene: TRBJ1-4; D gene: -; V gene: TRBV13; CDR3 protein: CASSGSYGGKLFF; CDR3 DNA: TGTGCCAGCAGCGGATCTTATGGGGGAAAACTGTTTTTT
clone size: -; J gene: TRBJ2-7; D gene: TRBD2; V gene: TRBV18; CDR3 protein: CASSPRTSGRGKYEQYF; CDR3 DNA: TGTGCCAGCTCGCCGCGGACTAGCGGGAGAGGAAAATACGAGCAGTACTTC
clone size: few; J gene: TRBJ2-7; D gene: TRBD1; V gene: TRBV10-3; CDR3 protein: CATAGTEIGEQYF; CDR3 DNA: TGTGCCACGGCCGGGACAGAGATCGGCGAGCAGTACTTC
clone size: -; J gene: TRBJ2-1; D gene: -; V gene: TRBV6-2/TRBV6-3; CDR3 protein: CASSYRGHANEQFF; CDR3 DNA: TGTGCCAGCAGTTATCGGGGCCATGCCAATGAGCAGTTCTTC
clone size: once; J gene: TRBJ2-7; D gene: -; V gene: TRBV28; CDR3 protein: CASTSRSDEQYF; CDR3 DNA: TGTGCCAGCACCTCCAGGTCCGACGAGCAGTACTTC
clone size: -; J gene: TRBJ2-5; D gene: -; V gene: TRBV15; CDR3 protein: CATSRERIGTQYF; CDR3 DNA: TGTGCCACCAGCAGAGAAAGGATAGGGACCCAGTACTTC
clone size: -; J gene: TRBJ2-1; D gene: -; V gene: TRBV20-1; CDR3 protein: CSASGPGREFF; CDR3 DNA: TGCAGTGCTAGCGGACCCGGCCGAGAGTTCTTC
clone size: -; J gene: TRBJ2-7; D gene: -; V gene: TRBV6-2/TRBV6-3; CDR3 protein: CASNYGGIYEQYF; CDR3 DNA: TGTGCCAGCAATTACGGGGGAATCTACGAGCAGTACTTC
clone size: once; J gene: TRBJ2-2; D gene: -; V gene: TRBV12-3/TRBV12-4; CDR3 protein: CATVTGGKGLRLFF; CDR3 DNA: TGTGCCACCGTGACTGGGGGAAAAGGGTTGCGGCTGTTTTTT
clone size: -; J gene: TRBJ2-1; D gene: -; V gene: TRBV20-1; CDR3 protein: CSARALLGFNEQFF; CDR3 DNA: TGCAGTGCTAGAGCCTTACTAGGTTTCAATGAGCAGTTCTTC
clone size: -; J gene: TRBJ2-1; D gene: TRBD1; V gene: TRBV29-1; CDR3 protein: CSVEEPGQGAVNEQFF; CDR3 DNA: TGCAGCGTTGAAGAGCCCGGGCAGGGGGCTGTAAATGAGCAGTTCTTC
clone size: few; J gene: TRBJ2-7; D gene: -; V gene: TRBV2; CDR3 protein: CANRRGQGYEQYF; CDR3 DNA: TGTGCCAACCGCCGGGGGCAGGGCTACGAGCAGTACTTC
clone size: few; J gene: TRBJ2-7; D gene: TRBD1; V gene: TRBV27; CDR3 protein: CASSFSGQGPFEQYF; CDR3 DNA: TGTGCCAGCAGTTTTTCGGGACAGGGCCCGTTCGAGCAGTACTTC
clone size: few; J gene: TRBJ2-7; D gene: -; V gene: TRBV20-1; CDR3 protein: CSAHVLPGEQYF; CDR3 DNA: TGCAGTGCCCATGTCCTTCCTGGCGAGCAGTACTTC
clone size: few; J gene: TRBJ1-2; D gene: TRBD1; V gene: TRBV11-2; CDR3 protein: CASSPGQAYGYTF; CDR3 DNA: TGTGCCAGCAGCCCGGGACAGGCGTATGGCTACACCTTC
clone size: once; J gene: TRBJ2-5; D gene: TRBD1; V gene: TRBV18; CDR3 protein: CASSKQGPLETQYF; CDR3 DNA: TGTGCCAGCTCCAAACAGGGGCCGCTCGAGACCCAGTACTTC
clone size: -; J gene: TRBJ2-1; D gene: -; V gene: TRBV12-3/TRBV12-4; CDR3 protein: CASSPQRGVYNEQFF; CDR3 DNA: TGTGCCAGCAGCCCTCAACGTGGTGTTTACAATGAGCAGTTCTTC
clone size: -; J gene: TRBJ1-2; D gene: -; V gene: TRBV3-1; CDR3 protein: CASSQDLQLYGYTF; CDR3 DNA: TGTGCCAGCAGCCAAGATTTGCAGCTCTATGGCTACACCTTC
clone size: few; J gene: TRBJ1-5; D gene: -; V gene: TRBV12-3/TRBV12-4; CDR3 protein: CASSSQMGEQPQHF; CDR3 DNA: TGTGCCAGCAGTTCTCAAATGGGTGAACAGCCCCAGCATTTT
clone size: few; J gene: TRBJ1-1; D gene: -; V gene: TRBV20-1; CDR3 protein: CSASTRTLNTEAFF; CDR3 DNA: TGCAGTGCTAGCACCAGGACTCTGAACACTGAAGCTTTCTTT
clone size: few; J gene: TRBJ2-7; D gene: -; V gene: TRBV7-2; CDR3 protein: CASSPRPSEGGYEQYF; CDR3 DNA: TGTGCCAGCAGCCCTAGACCGTCAGAGGGGGGTTACGAGCAGTACTTC
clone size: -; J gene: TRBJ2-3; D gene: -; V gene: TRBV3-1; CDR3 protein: CASAAHLTDTQYF; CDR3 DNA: TGTGCCAGCGCAGCCCACCTCACAGATACGCAGTATTTT
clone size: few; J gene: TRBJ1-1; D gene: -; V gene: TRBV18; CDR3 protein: CASSPGGNGYTEAFF; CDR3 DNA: TGTGCCAGCTCACCGGGGGGCAACGGTTATACTGAAGCTTTCTTT
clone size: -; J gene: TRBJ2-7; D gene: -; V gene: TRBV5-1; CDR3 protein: CASSPDNDEQYF; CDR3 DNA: TGCGCCAGCAGCCCAGACAATGACGAGCAGTACTTC
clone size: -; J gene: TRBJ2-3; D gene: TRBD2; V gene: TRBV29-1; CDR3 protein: CSVEDWGGDTQYF; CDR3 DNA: TGCAGCGTTGAAGATTGGGGAGGGGATACGCAGTATTTT
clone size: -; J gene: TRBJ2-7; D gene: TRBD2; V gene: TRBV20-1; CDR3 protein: CSARAPLAGGSHEQYF; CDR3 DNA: TGCAGTGCTAGAGCCCCCCTTGCGGGAGGGTCCCACGAGCAGTACTTC
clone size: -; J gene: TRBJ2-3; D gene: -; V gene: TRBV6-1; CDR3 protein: CASSECKVSQGSTDTQYF; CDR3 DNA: TGTGCCAGCAGCGAATGCAAAGTGAGTCAAGGAAGCACAGATACGCAGTATTTT
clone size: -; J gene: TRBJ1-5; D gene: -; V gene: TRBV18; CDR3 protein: CASSPHPDSGTPQHF; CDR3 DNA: TGTGCCAGCTCACCGCACCCAGACAGCGGTACGCCCCAGCATTTT
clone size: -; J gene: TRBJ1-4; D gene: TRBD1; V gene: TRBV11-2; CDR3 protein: CASSPRQGFGEKLFF; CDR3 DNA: TGTGCCAGCAGCCCGCGACAGGGGTTTGGTGAAAAACTGTTTTTT
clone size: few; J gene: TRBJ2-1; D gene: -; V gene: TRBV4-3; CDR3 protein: CASSQVDWRDWVNEQFF; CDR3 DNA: TGCGCCAGCAGCCAAGTGGACTGGAGGGATTGGGTCAATGAGCAGTTCTTC